This T cell receptor (beta chain) derives from a study of OX40 agonist ivuxolimab in advanced cancers. Study summary: Partial responses were seen in three patients, one with hepatocellular carcinoma and two with cutaneous melanoma.

Trimming shortened V by 5 bases and J by 8 bases, and 21 bases separated the two germline ends. The CDR3 length is 15 residues. The germline CDR1 and CDR2 sequences are LNHDA and SQIVND (reference sequence). Generated by immunoSEQ multiplex PCR, the TCRdb table keeps only in-frame clones and is missing some. The sample yields 150,000 to 190,000 clones, 94% seen once. This material consisted of CD4+ or CD8+ T cells sorted from blood, taken in a trial of the OX40 agonist ivuxolimab. The clonotype was recovered from an adult with an advanced solid tumor such as melanoma, head and neck, liver or kidney cancer. The chain recombines TRBV19 with TRBJ1-2; tentative D call: TRBD1 (6 bases). CDR3 amino acids: CASSAGRGASVGYTF. DNA for the CDR3: TGTGCCAGTAGTGCCGGTCGGGGGGCGTCCGTCGGCTACACCTTC. Supplemented by reference TRBV19 and TRBJ1-2, the full variable domain reads DGGITQSPKYLFRKEGQNVTLSCEQNLNHDAMYWYRQDPGQGLRLIYYSQIVNDFQKGDIAEGYSVSREKKESFPLTVTSAQKNPTAFYLCASSAGRGASVGYTFGSGTRLTVV.